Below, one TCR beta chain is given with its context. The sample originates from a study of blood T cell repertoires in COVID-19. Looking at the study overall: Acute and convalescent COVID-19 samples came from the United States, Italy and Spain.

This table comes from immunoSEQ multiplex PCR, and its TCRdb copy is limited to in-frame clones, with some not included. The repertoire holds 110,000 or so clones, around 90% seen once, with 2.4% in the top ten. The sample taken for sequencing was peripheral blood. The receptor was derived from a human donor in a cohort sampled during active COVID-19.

The CDR3 sequence: CASSLETSGAYNEQFF. CDR3 bases: TGTGCCAGCAGCCTTGAGACTAGCGGTGCCTACAATGAGCAGTTCTTC. J is TRBJ2-1 and V is TRBV7-6; 9 bases fit TRBD2. This CDR3 has 16 residues. Germline V gives CDR1 SGHVS, CDR2 FNYEAQ. V dropped 5 bases and J dropped 2; count of bases not matched to a gene: 7.